This T cell receptor beta chain originates from a study of blood T cells in healthy people across ages. Whole-study findings and limits: In the absence of known donor CMV status, changes in expanded clonotypes were possibly confounded.

This CDR3 has 18 amino acids. Looked up from germline, CDR1 is LGHNA and CDR2 is YSLEER. The V end lost 1 base, the J end lost 0 bases, and 16 bases lay between the germline ends. Alongside a J-beta primer mix, a sample-barcoded 5' primer served in a second PCR lasting roughly 7 to 11 cycles. Samples each returned at least 3 million CDR3-containing paired-end reads. MiXCR was run by TCRdb on the 5' RACE reads, yielding one entry per CDR3 protein. The table lists fewer than 2,000,000 distinct CDR3 sequences, approximately 39% of them singletons. This clonotype was seen a few times. The antigen remains unidentified. Around 9 milliliters of peripheral blood were drawn from each donor into EDTA-treated tubes. No fewer than 7 million PBMCs went into each sample.

V and J are TRBV4-3 and TRBJ2-1; a weak D match, TRBD1 (5 bases). The sample comprised blood. This TCR derives from a human donor in good health. CDR3 loop: CASSQGGPRQSSYNEQFF. As DNA, the CDR3 is TGCGCCAGCAGCCAAGGGGGCCCGCGACAGAGCTCCTACAATGAGCAGTTCTTC.